Sequencing of this TCR beta chain was carried out in a study of OX40 agonist ivuxolimab in advanced cancers. As for the study more broadly: Ivuxolimab was an agonistic, fully human IgG2 monoclonal antibody directed against OX40 (CD134), a costimulatory receptor. Intravenous ivuxolimab was administered to patients every 2 weeks at six dose levels: 0.01, 0.1, 0.3, 1.5, 3 and 10 mg/kg. Of the 50 to 55 dose-escalation patients, hepatocellular carcinoma was present in about 20, melanoma in roughly 15, renal cell carcinoma in 9 and head and neck cancer in 9. In the dose-escalation cohort, roughly 82% of patients were male, and the mean age was 60 years with a range of roughly 20 to 80. Patients were allowed to have had prior anti-PD-1, anti-PD-L1 or anti-CTLA-4 therapy, and 40% of the dose-escalation patients had previously received checkpoint inhibitors. Partial responses were achieved by three dose-escalation patients, of whom one had hepatocellular carcinoma and two had cutaneous melanoma. The point of sequencing TCRbeta in the periphery was to test whether ivuxolimab changed TCR sequence diversity and drove clonal T-cell expansion. The paper reports the monotherapy dose-escalation portion (N = 52 patients) of the phase I ivuxolimab trial.

Reading from cysteine to phenylalanine, the CDR3 counts 14 amino acids. The sequence is cut down to CDR3 DNA, 42 bases in frame from base 1. Trimming at the junction amounts to 1 base on V and 4 bases on J, and the germline ends lie 10 bases apart. The germline V gene provides CDR1 SGHAT and CDR2 FQNNGV. Genomic DNA was isolated from the sorted cells so that the TCRbeta CDR3 region could be sequenced. TCRbeta CDR3 regions were sequenced using the immunoSEQ Assay. The clones in this table, taken by TCRdb from immuneACCESS, are in-frame only. Not every clone is retained; where verified, under half of the shortfall comes from an unresolved V gene, and the cause of the rest is unknown. The sample table shows 6,000 to 7,500 clones, and 80% to 90% are seen once. About a quarter of the sample belongs to the ten largest clones. Comment on this clone: The antigen it recognizes is unknown. No much larger clone exists at a distance of one base, and base qualities are not known.

What the work shows at the level of the full study, not this receptor alone: The antigen specificity of the peripheral T cells that underwent clonal expansion was not determined. Clonal expansion of both CD4+ and CD8+ blood T cells was observed from baseline to week 6 at doses 0.1 to 3.0 mg/kg. Low levels of normalized T-cell clonal expansion were also seen in some nonresponding patients. On average, CD8+ T cells showed more expanded clones than CD4+ T cells after ivuxolimab. In the 0.1-3.0 mg/kg groups, partial responders were among the patients with the lowest normalized peripheral clonal expansion, particularly in CD8+ T cells.

The trial excluded patients who had a history of autoimmune disease or who were on systemic immunosuppression. Peripheral blood for TCR sequencing was collected from all dose cohorts at baseline, on cycle 4 day 1, and on cycle 7 day 1. The samples were taken from a phase I, first-in-human, multicenter, open-label dose-escalation trial of ivuxolimab. The trial enrolled adults with locally advanced or metastatic head and neck squamous cell, hepatocellular, melanoma or renal cell carcinoma. Before TCR sequencing, CD4+ and CD8+ T cells were separately sorted from peripheral blood. The chain employs TRBV11-2 and TRBJ1-2, with an unclear D gene assignment. The TCR comes from an adult with an advanced solid tumor such as melanoma, head and neck, liver or kidney cancer. The starting material was CD4+ or CD8+ T cells sorted from blood, obtained in a trial of the OX40 agonist ivuxolimab. The nucleotides read TGTGCCAGCAGCTTAGGAGTCAGCCTCTATGGCTACACCTTC. This is translated as CASSLGVSLYGYTF.